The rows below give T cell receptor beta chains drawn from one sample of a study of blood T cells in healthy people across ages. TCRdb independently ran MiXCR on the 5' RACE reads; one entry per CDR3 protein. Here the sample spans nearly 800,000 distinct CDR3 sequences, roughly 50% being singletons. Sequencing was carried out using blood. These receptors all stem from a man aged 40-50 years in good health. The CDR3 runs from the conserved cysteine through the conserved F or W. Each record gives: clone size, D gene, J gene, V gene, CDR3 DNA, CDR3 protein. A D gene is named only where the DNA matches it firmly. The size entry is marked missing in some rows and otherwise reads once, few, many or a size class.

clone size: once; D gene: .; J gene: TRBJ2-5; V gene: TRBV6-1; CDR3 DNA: TGTGCCAGCCGGTCAGGACAGAATAAAGAGACCCAGTACTTC; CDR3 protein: CASRSGQNKETQYF
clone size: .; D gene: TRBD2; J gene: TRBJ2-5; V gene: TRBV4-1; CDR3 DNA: TGCGCCAGCAGCCCTAGACTAGCTGACGTACAAGAGACCCAGTACTTC; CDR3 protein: CASSPRLADVQETQYF
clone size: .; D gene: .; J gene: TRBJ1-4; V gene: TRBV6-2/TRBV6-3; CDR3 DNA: TGTGCCAGCAGACAACGGGACGGGGGACCTAATGAAAAACTGTTTTTT; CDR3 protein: CASRQRDGGPNEKLFF
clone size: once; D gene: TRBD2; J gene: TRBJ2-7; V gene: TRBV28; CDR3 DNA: TGTGCCAGCAGTCTGTTGGCTAGCGGGCACGAGCAGTACTTC; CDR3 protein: CASSLLASGHEQYF
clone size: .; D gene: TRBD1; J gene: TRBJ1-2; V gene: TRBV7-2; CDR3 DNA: TGTGCCAGCAGCCCAAATAGACAGGGGAACTATGGCTACACCTTC; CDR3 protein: CASSPNRQGNYGYTF
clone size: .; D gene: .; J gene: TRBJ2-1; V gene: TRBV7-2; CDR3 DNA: TGTGCCTGCAGCTTAGTCGGACAAGGGAGCGATGAGCAGTTCTTC; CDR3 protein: CACSLVGQGSDEQFF
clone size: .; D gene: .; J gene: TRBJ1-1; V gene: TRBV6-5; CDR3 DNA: TGTGCCAGCAGTTACTCGGGTACGGGGGCCAACACTGAAGCTTTCTTT; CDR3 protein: CASSYSGTGANTEAFF
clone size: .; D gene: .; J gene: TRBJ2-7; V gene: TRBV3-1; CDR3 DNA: TGTGCCAGCAGCCAAGGAACAAAATACGAGCAGTACTTC; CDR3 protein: CASSQGTKYEQYF
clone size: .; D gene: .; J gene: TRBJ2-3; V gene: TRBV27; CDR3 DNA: TGTGCCAGCAGTCCCCTAAGGGGACGGTTCACAGATACGCAGTATTTT; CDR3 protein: CASSPLRGRFTDTQYF
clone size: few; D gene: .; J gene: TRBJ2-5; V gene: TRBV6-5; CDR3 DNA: TGTGCCAGCAGTTACTCGTGGACTACCCAAGGGACCCAGTACTTC; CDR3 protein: CASSYSWTTQGTQYF
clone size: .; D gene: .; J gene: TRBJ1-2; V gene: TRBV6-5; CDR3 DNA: TGTGCCAGCAGTTACTCTTTACCGGGGATAACGGAAGGCTACACCTTC; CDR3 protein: CASSYSLPGITEGYTF
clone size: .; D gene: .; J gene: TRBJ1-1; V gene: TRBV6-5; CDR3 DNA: TGTGCCAGCAGTTATAACGTCGGCACTGAAGCTTTCTTT; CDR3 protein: CASSYNVGTEAFF
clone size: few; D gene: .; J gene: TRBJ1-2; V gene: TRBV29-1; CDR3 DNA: TGCAGCGTTGGCTTCCGGGAAGGGGGCTACACCTTC; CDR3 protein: CSVGFREGGYTF
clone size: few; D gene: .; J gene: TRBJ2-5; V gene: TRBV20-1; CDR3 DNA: TGCAGTGCTAGAGGGCAGAACCAAGAGACCCAGTACTTC; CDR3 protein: CSARGQNQETQYF
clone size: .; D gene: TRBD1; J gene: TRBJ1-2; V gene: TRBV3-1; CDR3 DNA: TGTGCCAGCAGCCAAGTTACGGGACAGGTGTACGGCTATGGCTACACCTTC; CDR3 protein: CASSQVTGQVYGYGYTF
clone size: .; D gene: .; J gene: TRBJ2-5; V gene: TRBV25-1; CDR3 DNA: TGTGCCACCTCGGGGGAGACCCAGTACTTC; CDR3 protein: CATSGETQYF
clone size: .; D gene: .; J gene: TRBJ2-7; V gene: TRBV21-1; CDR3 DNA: TGTGCCAGCAGCAAAGTGGTCTATGGCCTTAAGGACTACGAGCAGTACTTC; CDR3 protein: CASSKVVYGLKDYEQYF
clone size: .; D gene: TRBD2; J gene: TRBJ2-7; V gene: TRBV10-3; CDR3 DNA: TGTGCCATCAGTGAGATTGGCGGGAGGTCCCACGAGCAGTACTTC; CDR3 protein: CAISEIGGRSHEQYF
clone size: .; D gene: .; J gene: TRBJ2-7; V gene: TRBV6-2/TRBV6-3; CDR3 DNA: TGTGCCAGCAGTTACTACGGAGGACAGTCGAGCTCCTACGAGCAGTACTTC; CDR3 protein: CASSYYGGQSSSYEQYF
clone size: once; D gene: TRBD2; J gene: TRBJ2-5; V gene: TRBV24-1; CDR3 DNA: TGTGCCACCAGTGATTTGGGGACTAGCCATGAGCAGTACTTC; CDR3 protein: CATSDLGTSHEQYF
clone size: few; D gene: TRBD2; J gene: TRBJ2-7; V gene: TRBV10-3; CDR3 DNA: TGTGCCAACTCGGAACTAGCGGGAAGCTCCTACGAGCAGTACTTC; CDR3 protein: CANSELAGSSYEQYF
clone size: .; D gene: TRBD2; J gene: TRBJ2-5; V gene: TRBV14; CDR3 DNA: TGTGCCAGCAGCCAAGATCCTCGGCCTAGCGGGAGGTTCGAAGAGACCCAGTACTTC; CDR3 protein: CASSQDPRPSGRFEETQYF
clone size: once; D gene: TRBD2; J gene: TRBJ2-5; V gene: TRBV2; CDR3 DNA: TGTGCCAGCAGTCTAGCGGGGATACCCCAAGAGACCCAGTACTTC; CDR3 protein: CASSLAGIPQETQYF
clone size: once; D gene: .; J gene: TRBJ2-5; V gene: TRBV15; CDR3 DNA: TGTGCCACCAGCCCCGGACAGGGAGGGGAGACCCAGTACTTC; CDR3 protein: CATSPGQGGETQYF
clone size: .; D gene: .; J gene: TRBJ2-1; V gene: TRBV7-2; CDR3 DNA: TGTGCCAGCAGCTTAGGGTACCCCCGGGGATACAATGAGCAGTTCTTC; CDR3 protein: CASSLGYPRGYNEQFF
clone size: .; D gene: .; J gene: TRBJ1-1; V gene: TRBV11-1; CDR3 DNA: TGTGCCAGCACCGCACTTCTGGGGTCGGTGGCTGAAGCTTTCTTT; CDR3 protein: CASTALLGSVAEAFF
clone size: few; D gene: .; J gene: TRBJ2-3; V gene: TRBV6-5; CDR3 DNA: TGTGCCAGCAGTTTAAAACTAGCTTTTGATACGCAGTATTTT; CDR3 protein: CASSLKLAFDTQYF
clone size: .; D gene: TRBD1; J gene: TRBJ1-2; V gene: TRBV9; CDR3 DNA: TGTGCCAGCAGCAAAACCGGGACAGACTATGGCTACACCTTC; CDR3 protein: CASSKTGTDYGYTF
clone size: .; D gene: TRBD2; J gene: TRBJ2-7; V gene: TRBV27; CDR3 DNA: TGTGCCAGCGCACGGGAGGCCGGATTCAACTACGAGCAGTACTTC; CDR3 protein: CASAREAGFNYEQYF
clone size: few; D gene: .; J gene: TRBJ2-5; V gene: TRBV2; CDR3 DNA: TGTGCCAGCGTCCCGAGGGTGGCAGGACAAGAGACCCAGTACTTC; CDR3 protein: CASVPRVAGQETQYF
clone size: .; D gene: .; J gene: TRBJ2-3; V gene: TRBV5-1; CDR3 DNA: TGCGCCAGCAGCTTGGACGGCGTGGTAACAGATACGCAGTATTTT; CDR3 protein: CASSLDGVVTDTQYF
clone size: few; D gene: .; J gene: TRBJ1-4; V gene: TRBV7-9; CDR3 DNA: TGTGCCAGCAGCTTAGCGACAGCCGAGAATGAAAAACTGTTTTTT; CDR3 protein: CASSLATAENEKLFF
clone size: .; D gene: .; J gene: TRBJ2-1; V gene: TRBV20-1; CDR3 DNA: TGCAGTGCTAGGGCCAACCCGAACCACTCGGCTACCTACAATGAGCAGTTCTTC; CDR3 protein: CSARANPNHSATYNEQFF
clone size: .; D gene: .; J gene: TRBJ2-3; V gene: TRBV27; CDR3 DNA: TGTGCCAGCAGTTTATCAATCGGCTCCGTCACAGATACGCAGTATTTT; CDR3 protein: CASSLSIGSVTDTQYF
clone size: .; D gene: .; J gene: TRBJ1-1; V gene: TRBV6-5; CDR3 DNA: TGTGCCAAGATCGACACTGAAGCTTTCTTT; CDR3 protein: CAKIDTEAFF
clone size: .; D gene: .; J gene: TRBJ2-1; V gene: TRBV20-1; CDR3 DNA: TGCAGTGCTCGACCTTTGACTCACTCCTACAATGAGCAGTTCTTC; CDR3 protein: CSARPLTHSYNEQFF
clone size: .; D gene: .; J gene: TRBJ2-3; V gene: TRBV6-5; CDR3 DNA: TGTGCCAGCAGACCTAGCTTTCGTTCAGATACGCAGTATTTT; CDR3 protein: CASRPSFRSDTQYF
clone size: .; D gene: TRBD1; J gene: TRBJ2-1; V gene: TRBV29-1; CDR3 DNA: TGCAGCGTCGGACAGGGACGAAGTGAGCAGTTCTTC; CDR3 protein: CSVGQGRSEQFF
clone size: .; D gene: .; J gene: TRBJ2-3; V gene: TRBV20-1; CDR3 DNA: TGCAGTGCCCCGACTCCCCTTAGCACAGATACGCAGTATTTT; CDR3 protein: CSAPTPLSTDTQYF
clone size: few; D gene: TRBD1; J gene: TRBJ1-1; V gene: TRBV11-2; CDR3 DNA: TGTGCCAGCAGCCGGACAGGGATTAAGGAAGCTTTCTTT; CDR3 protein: CASSRTGIKEAFF
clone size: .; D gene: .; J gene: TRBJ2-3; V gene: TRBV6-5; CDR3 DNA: TGTGCCAGCAGTTACCTTCGGGGTGGCACAGATACGCAGTATTTT; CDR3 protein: CASSYLRGGTDTQYF
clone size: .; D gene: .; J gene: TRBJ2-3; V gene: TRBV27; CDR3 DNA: TGTGCCAGCAGTTTAGGAGGGATGGGGGCAGATACGCAGTATTTT; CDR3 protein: CASSLGGMGADTQYF
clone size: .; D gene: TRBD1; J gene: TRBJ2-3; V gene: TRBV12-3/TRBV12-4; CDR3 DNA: TGTGCCAGCAGTCTCCGGGACAGGGGTCTAAAGGTGTCCGAAACAGATACGCAGTATTTT; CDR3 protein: CASSLRDRGLKVSETDTQYF
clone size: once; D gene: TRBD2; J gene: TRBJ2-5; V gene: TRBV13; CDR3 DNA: TGTGCCAGCAGCTTACGGGCGGGAGTTGTGGAGACCCAGTACTTC; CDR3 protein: CASSLRAGVVETQYF
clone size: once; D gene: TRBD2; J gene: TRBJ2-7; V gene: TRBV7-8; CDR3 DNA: TGTGCCAGCAGTTTTGGACTAGCGGGAGCCTCCTACGAGCAGTACTTC; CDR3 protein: CASSFGLAGASYEQYF
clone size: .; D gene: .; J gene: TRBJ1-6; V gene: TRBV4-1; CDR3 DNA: TGCGCCAGCAGCCCTCAGGGCAGCCGTTATAATTCACCCCTCCACTTT; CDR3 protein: CASSPQGSRYNSPLHF
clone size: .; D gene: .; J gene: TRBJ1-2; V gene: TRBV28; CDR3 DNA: TGTGCCAGCAGTTCGTTCGGCGGACCCTATGGCTACACCTTC; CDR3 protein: CASSSFGGPYGYTF
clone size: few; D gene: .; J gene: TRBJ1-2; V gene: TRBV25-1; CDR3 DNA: TGTGCCAGCAGTGAGGTCTCAGAAGCTAACTATGGCTACACCTTC; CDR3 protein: CASSEVSEANYGYTF
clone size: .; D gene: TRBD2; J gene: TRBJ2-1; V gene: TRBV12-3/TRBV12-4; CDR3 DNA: TGTGCCAGCAGTACCCAGGGTAGCGGGGGGCCCTACAATGAGCAGTTCTTC; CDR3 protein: CASSTQGSGGPYNEQFF
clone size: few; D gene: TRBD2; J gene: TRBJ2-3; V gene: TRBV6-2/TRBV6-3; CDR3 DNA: TGTGCCAGCAGGCCGGGACTAGCGGACCGAAAAGATACGCAGTATTTT; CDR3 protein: CASRPGLADRKDTQYF